The 30 T cell receptor beta chains listed next were all sequenced from one sample in a study of OX40 agonist ivuxolimab in advanced cancers. The assay was immunoSEQ multiplex PCR, and TCRdb's table has in-frame clones only and misses some. The repertoire holds tens of thousands of clones, about 79% seen once, with roughly 2.5% in the top ten. Source: CD4+ or CD8+ T cells sorted from blood, taken in a trial of the OX40 agonist ivuxolimab. These receptors originate from an adult with an advanced solid tumor such as melanoma, head and neck, liver or kidney cancer.

J is TRBJ2-2 and V is TRBV5-1; D gene unclear. V lost 1 base and J 3 bases, leaving 13 bases between the germline ends. This CDR3 has 16 amino acids. Germline CDR1 SGHRS, CDR2 YFSETQ. The CDR3 DNA sequence: TGCGCCAGCAGCTTGTCCCCTCACTTCGACACCGGGGAGCTGTTTTTT. Protein: CASSLSPHFDTGELFF.

The chain joins TRBV4-3 to TRBJ2-2; 7 nucleotides align to TRBD1. CDR3 length equals 15 residues. Trimming cost V 2 bases and J 7 bases; bases outside gene matches: 7. The germline V gene encodes CDR1 LGHNA and CDR2 YSLEER. The CDR3 DNA reads TGCGCCAGCAGCCAACCGACAGGGCCTGACGGGGAGCTGTTTTTT. This gives the protein CASSQPTGPDGELFF.

The chain has TRBV5-1 and TRBJ1-3, with D unclear. CDR1 and CDR2 (germline): SGHRS, YFSETQ. The CDR3 is made up of 15 amino acids. Trimming took 0 bases from V and 0 from J, leaving 7 bases between them. The CDR3 nucleotides are TGCGCCAGCAGCTTGGTGGGATCCTCTGGAAACACCATATATTTT. This encodes CASSLVGSSGNTIYF.

This chain uses TRBV7-8 with TRBJ1-1, with D unclear. Trimming removed 5 bases from V and 11 bases from J, with 24 bases in between. This CDR3 contains 15 residues. Germline loops: CDR1 SGHVS, CDR2 FQNEAQ. CDR3 in amino acids: CASSRPPTASLGAFF. CDR3 coding DNA: TGTGCCAGCAGCCGACCCCCGACGGCTTCCCTAGGGGCTTTCTTT.

This clone was detected only a few times. The chain recombines TRBV6-6 with TRBJ2-1; a possible D gene is TRBD2 (6 bases). V dropped 2 bases and J dropped 6 bases, with 17 bases sitting between them. The CDR3 length is 16 residues. Germline lookup yields CDR1 MNHNY and CDR2 SVGAGI (reference sequence). Here the CDR3 reads CASSYPTSSGGNEQFF. In DNA form, the CDR3 reads TGTGCCAGCAGTTACCCCACTAGCAGCGGTGGCAATGAGCAGTTCTTC.

V and J are TRBV2 and TRBJ1-1, with D hard to call. Trimming removed 5 bases at V and 3 bases at J, with 10 bases between. Looked up from germline, CDR1 is SNHLY and CDR2 is FYNNEI. CDR3 length equals 13 residues. This chain's CDR3 is CASSQLQDTEAFF. For the CDR3, the DNA is TGTGCCAGCAGTCAACTACAAGACACTGAAGCTTTCTTT.

V and J are TRBV12-2 and TRBJ1-2. TRBV12-2 is assigned pseudogene status. The CDR3 covers 13 residues. CDR3 in DNA: TGTGCAAGTCGCTCAGCGGACCACTATGGCTACACCTTC. Encoded protein: CASRSADHYGYTF.

The J gene is TRBJ1-2, the V gene TRBV7-2; tentative D call: TRBD1 (5 bases). This CDR3 is built from 14 residues. V was clipped by 3 bases and J by 3 bases, with 11 bases between them. CDR1 is SGHTA, CDR2 FQGNSA, per germline. The CDR3 DNA sequence: TGTGCCAGCAGCTTTGGAGGGGTCGACTATGGCTACACCTTC. Its translation is CASSFGGVDYGYTF.

This chain uses TRBV7-9 with TRBJ1-2; 11 nucleotides agree with TRBD1. V shed 4 bases, J shed 4 bases, and the junction held 5 bases outside the gene matches. The CDR3 is 15 residues long. Germline loops: CDR1 SEHNR, CDR2 FQNEAQ (reference sequence). As DNA, the CDR3 is TGTGCCAGCAGCTCCATCGGACAGGGGGCCTATGGCTACACCTTC. Translated, it gives CASSSIGQGAYGYTF. The variable domain in full, with the rest retrieved from reference TRBV7-9 and TRBJ1-2, is DTGVSQNPRHKITKRGQNVTFRCDPISEHNRLYWYRQTLGQGPEFLTYFQNEAQLEKSRLLSDRFSAERPKGSFSTLEIQRTEQGDSAMYLCASSSIGQGAYGYTFGSGTRLTVV.

This clone appeared once. The chain uses TRBV30 and TRBJ1-2, with 8 bases fitting TRBD1. Trimming removed 1 base from V and 7 bases from J; junction bases left unmatched: 8. The CDR3 extends over 14 amino acids. CDR1 GTSNPN and CDR2 SVGIG come from the germline V gene (reference sequence). The CDR3 is CAWSAGQGEGGYTF. In nucleotides, the CDR3 is TGTGCCTGGAGTGCCGGACAGGGAGAGGGTGGCTACACCTTC.

The CDR3 spells CASSALGAVTEAFF. DNA for the CDR3: TGCGCCAGCAGCGCTTTGGGGGCCGTCACTGAAGCTTTCTTT. This chain joins TRBV5-1 and TRBJ1-1; perhaps TRBD1 as D (6 bases). The CDR3 runs to 14 residues. Trimming cost V 4 bases and J 4 bases, with 14 bases left between them. Germline values: CDR1 SGHRS, CDR2 YFSETQ.

The rearrangement joins TRBV11-2 to TRBJ2-7; 8 bases align to TRBD2. The CDR3 sequence is 15 residues long. Losses at the gene ends were 0 bases for V and 4 bases for J; bases not matched to a gene: 5. Germline CDR1 SGHAT, CDR2 FQNNGV. CDR3 protein: CASSLDRTSRYEQYF. DNA of the CDR3: TGTGCCAGCAGCTTAGATCGGACTAGCCGTTACGAGCAGTACTTC.

The V and J genes are TRBV12-5 and TRBJ1-2, with TRBD1 matching 11 bases. V was pared by 6 bases and J by 0 bases, with 6 bases of the junction left unmatched. This CDR3 has 16 amino acids. CDR1 LGHNT and CDR2 FRNRAP come from the germline V gene. CDR3 sequence reads: CASGADRGQANYGYTF. For the CDR3, the DNA is TGTGCTAGTGGGGCGGACAGGGGGCAAGCTAACTATGGCTACACCTTC.

The V gene is TRBV27, the J gene TRBJ2-1; 13 bases map to TRBD2. Trimming removed 8 bases from V and 7 bases from J; junction bases left unmatched: 2. Germline V gene sequence: CDR1 MNHEY, CDR2 SMNVEV (reference sequence). There are 13 residues in the CDR3. The CDR3 spells CASQGLAGNEQFF. In nucleotides, the CDR3 is TGTGCCAGCCAGGGACTAGCGGGAAATGAGCAGTTCTTC.

This clone was detected once. The chain couples TRBV7-9 to TRBJ2-7; D tentatively reads TRBD1 or TRBD2 (5 bases each). V lost 5 bases, J lost 0 bases, and 20 bases lay in between. Germline lookup yields CDR1 SEHNR and CDR2 FQNEAQ (reference sequence). The CDR3 contains 17 residues. Here the CDR3 DNA reads TGTGCCAGCAGCCCTCCTCGGGGCTTTTCCCCCTCCTACGAGCAGTACTTC. Translating it yields CASSPPRGFSPSYEQYF.

The rearrangement joins TRBV7-9 to TRBJ2-7, with D hard to call. This CDR3 contains 13 residues. Between the trimmed V and J ends, which lost 4 bases and 4 bases, there was a span of 11 bases. The germline gives CDR1 SEHNR, CDR2 FQNEAQ (reference sequence). CDR3 residues: CASSSHPKYEQYF. The CDR3 DNA follows: TGTGCCAGCAGCTCACATCCCAAGTACGAGCAGTACTTC. Complete variable domain (other parts from reference TRBV7-9 and TRBJ2-7): DTGVSQNPRHKITKRGQNVTFRCDPISEHNRLYWYRQTLGQGPEFLTYFQNEAQLEKSRLLSDRFSAERPKGSFSTLEIQRTEQGDSAMYLCASSSHPKYEQYFGPGTRLTVT.

This rearrangement joins TRBV2 to TRBJ1-1, with a possible D match to TRBD1 (5 bases). The CDR3 contains 16 residues. The V and J ends lost 4 bases and 6 bases respectively, with 21 bases between them. Germline V gene sequence: CDR1 SNHLY, CDR2 FYNNEI. CDR3 loop: CASSVGTPRGAAEAFF. For the CDR3, the DNA is TGTGCCAGCAGTGTGGGGACTCCACGTGGGGCTGCTGAAGCTTTCTTT.

The gene calls are TRBV2 and TRBJ2-1; 8 nucleotides agree with TRBD2. V lost 7 bases, J lost 3 bases, and 8 bases stayed unmatched. Germline lookup yields CDR1 SNHLY and CDR2 FYNNEI. This CDR3 comprises 15 residues. The CDR3 region has the DNA TGTGCCAGCATCCAGCGGGAGACTGTCTACAATGAGCAGTTCTTC. This sequence encodes CASIQRETVYNEQFF.

The genes are TRBV4-3 and TRBJ2-5; 9 bases fit TRBD1. With the DNA end fitting TRBJ2-7 better, the J assignment may be wrong. CDR3 length: 14 amino acids. Germline V gives CDR1 LGHNA, CDR2 YSLEER. Here the CDR3 reads CASSLDRGTYEQYF. CDR3 sequence (DNA): TGCGCCAGCAGCCTGGACAGGGGAACTTACGAGCAGTACTTC.

This chain connects TRBV6-5 to TRBJ1-2; tentative D call: TRBD1 (5 bases). Trimming left V 10 bases short and J 9 bases short, with 18 bases between. Germline V gene data show CDR1 as MNHEY and CDR2 as SVGAGI. There are 12 residues in the CDR3. In DNA, the CDR3 is TGTGCCATTGTAGAATGGGGGAGAAGCTACACCTTC. It specifies CAIVEWGRSYTF.

This CDR3 is CAIGGDSSYNEQFF. The DNA of the CDR3 is TGTGCCATCGGGGGGGACAGTTCCTACAATGAGCAGTTCTTC. The chain has TRBV10-3 and TRBJ2-1; possibly TRBD1 or TRBD2 for D (7 bases each). Trimming took 8 bases from V and 1 from J, leaving 12 bases between them. From germline, CDR1 is ENHRY and CDR2 SYGVKD. This CDR3 has 14 amino acids.

In DNA form, the CDR3 reads TGTGCCAGCAGCTTAGCAGTTAACTATGGCTACACCTTC. Translating it yields CASSLAVNYGYTF. The gene calls are TRBV7-2 and TRBJ1-2; D is undetermined. The CDR3 loop spans 13 amino acids. V lost 0 bases to trimming and J lost 1 base, with 3 bases between them. Germline lookup yields CDR1 SGHTA and CDR2 FQGNSA.

The chain joins TRBV7-9 to TRBJ2-4, with D possibly called TRBD1 or TRBD2 (5 bases each). Trimming took off 1 base at V and 6 bases at J, with 10 bases between the two ends. The CDR3 covers 14 residues. Germline V CDR1 and CDR2: SEHNR, FQNEAQ (reference sequence). CDR3: CASSLVGDGNIQYF. CDR3 sequence (DNA): TGTGCCAGCAGCTTAGTAGGGGACGGAAACATTCAGTACTTC.

The V gene is TRBV10-3, the J gene TRBJ2-1; 10 bases are shared with TRBD1. Germline CDR1 ENHRY, CDR2 SYGVKD. The CDR3 is 13 residues long. The V and J ends lost 4 bases and 8 bases, in that order; junction bases with no gene match: 2. CDR3 DNA: TGTGCCATCAGTGGACAGGGGGCCGATGAGCAGTTCTTC. Translating gives CAISGQGADEQFF.

The chain uses TRBV6-5 and TRBJ1-1; maybe TRBD1 (6 bases). The germline V gene has CDR1 MNHEY and CDR2 SVGAGI. The germline V and J ends were trimmed by 5 bases and 7 bases, with 11 bases remaining between them. The CDR3 is 12 amino acids. The CDR3 nucleotides read TGTGCCAGCAGTATTGACAGGCATGAAGCTTTCTTT. It encodes CASSIDRHEAFF.

The chain carries TRBV28 and TRBJ2-7; 7 bases are a match to TRBD1. The CDR3 totals 15 residues. Per germline, CDR1 MDHEN and CDR2 SYDVKM. Germline trimming cut 6 bases from V and 0 bases from J; bases unmatched to any gene: 8. CDR3 coding DNA: TGTGCCAGCAGCTCCGGACAGGTTAACTCCTACGAGCAGTACTTC. This sequence encodes CASSSGQVNSYEQYF.

CDR3 DNA: TGTGCCATCAGGGACAGGGGGCCCTCGAACTATGGCTACACCTTC. It is translated as CAIRDRGPSNYGYTF. The V and J genes are TRBV10-3 and TRBJ1-2; 11 nucleotides match TRBD1. The CDR3 length is 15 residues. The V and J ends lost 6 bases and 2 bases, in that order; junction bases with no gene match: 5. CDR1 and CDR2 (germline): ENHRY, SYGVKD.

The genes are TRBV7-9 and TRBJ2-7; possibly TRBD2 for D (6 bases). CDR3 length: 13 amino acids. Germline V gene sequence: CDR1 SEHNR, CDR2 FQNEAQ (reference sequence). The V end was cut by 7 bases, the J end by 2 bases, with 12 bases between. The CDR3 is CASTYSGAYEQYF. In nucleotides, the CDR3 is TGTGCCAGCACCTATAGCGGAGCCTACGAGCAGTACTTC.

The rearrangement joins TRBV5-5 to TRBJ2-3, with 11 bases lining up with TRBD2. The CDR3 has 15 residues. V lost 3 bases to trimming and J lost 6 bases; unmatched junction nucleotides: 6. CDR1 is SGHKS and CDR2 is YYEKEE in the germline V gene (reference sequence). In DNA, the CDR3 is TGTGCCAGCAGCTCCCCTAGCGGGGGGATCGATACGCAGTATTTT. It yields the protein CASSSPSGGIDTQYF.

The V call is TRBV10-3, the J call TRBJ2-7, with 9 bases fitting TRBD1. The CDR3 has 15 amino acids. Germline V gene data show CDR1 as ENHRY and CDR2 as SYGVKD. Unmatched junction bases numbered 12, after V lost 6 bases and J lost 6 bases. The CDR3 DNA follows: TGTGCCATCAGCGTATCCGGGACAGGGAGCGGCGAGCAGTACTTC. Translation: CAISVSGTGSGEQYF.